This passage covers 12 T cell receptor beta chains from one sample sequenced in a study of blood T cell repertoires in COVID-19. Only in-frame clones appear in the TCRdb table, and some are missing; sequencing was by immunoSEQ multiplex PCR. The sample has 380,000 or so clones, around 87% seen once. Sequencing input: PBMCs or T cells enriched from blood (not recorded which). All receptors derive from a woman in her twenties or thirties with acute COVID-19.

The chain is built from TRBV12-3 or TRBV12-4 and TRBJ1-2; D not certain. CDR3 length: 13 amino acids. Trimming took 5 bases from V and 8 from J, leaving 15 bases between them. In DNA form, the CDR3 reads TGTGCCAGCAGTCGTCAGGAAAGACACGGCTACACCTTC. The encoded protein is CASSRQERHGYTF.

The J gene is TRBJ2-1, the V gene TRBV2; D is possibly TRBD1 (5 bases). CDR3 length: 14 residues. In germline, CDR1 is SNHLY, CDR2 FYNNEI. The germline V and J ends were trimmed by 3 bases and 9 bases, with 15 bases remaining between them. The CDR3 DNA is TGTGCCAGCAGTGAGGAAGGGGCCCTAGGTGAGCAGTTCTTC. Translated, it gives CASSEEGALGEQFF.

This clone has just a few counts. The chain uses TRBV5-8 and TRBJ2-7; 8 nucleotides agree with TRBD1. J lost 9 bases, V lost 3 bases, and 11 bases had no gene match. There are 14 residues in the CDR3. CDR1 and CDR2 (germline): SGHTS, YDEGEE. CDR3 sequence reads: CASSYTGGRRVQYF. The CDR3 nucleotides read TGTGCCAGCAGCTACACAGGGGGTAGGAGGGTGCAGTACTTC.

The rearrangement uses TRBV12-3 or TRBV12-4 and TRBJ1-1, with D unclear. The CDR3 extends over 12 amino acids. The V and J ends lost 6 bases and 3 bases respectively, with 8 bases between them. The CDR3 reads CASSSLYTEAFF. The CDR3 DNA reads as TGTGCCAGCAGCTCCCTCTACACTGAAGCTTTCTTT.

The CDR3 loop is CASSVADRVTGELFF. The CDR3 bases are TGTGCCAGCAGCGTAGCGGACAGGGTTACCGGGGAGCTGTTTTTT. V is TRBV9 and J is TRBJ2-2, with 8 bases fitting TRBD1. CDR1 is SGDLS, CDR2 YYNGEE, per germline. The length of the CDR3 is 15 residues. V trimming: 0 bases; J trimming: 5 bases; junction bases outside the gene matches: 3.

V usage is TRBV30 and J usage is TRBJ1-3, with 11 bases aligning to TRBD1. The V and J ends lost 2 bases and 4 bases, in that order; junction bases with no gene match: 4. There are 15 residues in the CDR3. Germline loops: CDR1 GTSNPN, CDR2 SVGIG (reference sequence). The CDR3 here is CAWSPWTGGGNTIYF. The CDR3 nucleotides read TGTGCCTGGAGTCCATGGACAGGGGGCGGAAACACCATATATTTT.

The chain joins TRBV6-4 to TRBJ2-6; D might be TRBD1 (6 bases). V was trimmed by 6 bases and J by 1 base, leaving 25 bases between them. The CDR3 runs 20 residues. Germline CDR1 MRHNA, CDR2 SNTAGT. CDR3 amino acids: CASRPRWGQLLLSGANVLTF. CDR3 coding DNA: TGTGCCAGCAGGCCAAGGTGGGGGCAACTTCTTTTATCTGGGGCCAACGTCCTGACTTTC.

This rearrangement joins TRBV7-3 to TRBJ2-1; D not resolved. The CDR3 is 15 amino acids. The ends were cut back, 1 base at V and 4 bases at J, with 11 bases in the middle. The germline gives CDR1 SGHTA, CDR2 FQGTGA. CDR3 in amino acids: CASSLSPTDYNEQFF. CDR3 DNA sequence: TGTGCCAGCAGCTTAAGCCCCACAGATTACAATGAGCAGTTCTTC.

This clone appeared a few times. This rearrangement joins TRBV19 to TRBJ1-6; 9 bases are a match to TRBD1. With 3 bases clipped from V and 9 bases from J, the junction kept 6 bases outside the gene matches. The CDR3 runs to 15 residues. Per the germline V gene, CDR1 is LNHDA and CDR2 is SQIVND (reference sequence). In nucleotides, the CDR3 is TGTGCCAGTAGTATCGACAGGGGGATAAGTTCACCCCTCCACTTT. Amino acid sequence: CASSIDRGISSPLHF.

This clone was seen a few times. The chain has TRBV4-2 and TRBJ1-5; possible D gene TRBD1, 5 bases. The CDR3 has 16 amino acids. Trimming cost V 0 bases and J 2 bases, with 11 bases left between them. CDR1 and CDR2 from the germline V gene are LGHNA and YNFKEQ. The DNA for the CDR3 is TGTGCCAGCAGCCAAGACAAGGGGTTTGGCAATCAGCCCCAGCATTTT. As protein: CASSQDKGFGNQPQHF.

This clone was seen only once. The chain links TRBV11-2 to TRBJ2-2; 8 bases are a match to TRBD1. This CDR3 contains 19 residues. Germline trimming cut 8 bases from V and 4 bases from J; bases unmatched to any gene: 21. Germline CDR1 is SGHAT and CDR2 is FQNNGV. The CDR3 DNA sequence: TGTGCCAGCCGAAGACTGAGCTTAGATTTTCAGGGGGCCACCGGGGAGCTGTTTTTT. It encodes CASRRLSLDFQGATGELFF.

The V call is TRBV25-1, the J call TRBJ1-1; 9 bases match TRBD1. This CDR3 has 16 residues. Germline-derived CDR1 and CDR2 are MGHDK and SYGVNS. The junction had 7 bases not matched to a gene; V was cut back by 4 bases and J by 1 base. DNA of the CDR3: TGTGCCAGCAGTGCCCCCGGGACAGGGACGAACACTGAAGCTTTCTTT. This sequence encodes CASSAPGTGTNTEAFF.